This T cell receptor (beta chain) comes out of a study of T cell changes during pregnancy in multiple sclerosis. Germline V gene lookup returns CDR1 SNHLY and CDR2 FYNNEI. Between the trimmed V and J ends, which lost 8 bases and 0 bases, there was a span of 10 bases. CDR3 length equals 13 residues. TCRdb's copy holds only in-frame clones and misses some; the assay was immunoSEQ multiplex PCR. The sample comprises about 50,000 clones, 75% to 95% of which are singletons, and around 9.2% rests with the top ten. This chain connects TRBV2 to TRBJ1-1; D gene uncertain. Sequencing was performed on CD8+ T cells from peripheral blood mononuclear cells, taken after pregnancy. The clonotype comes from a female donor with multiple sclerosis, enrolled in a pregnancy study. In nucleotides, the CDR3 is TGTGCCAGCGGAGGACCCATGAACACTGAAGCTTTCTTT. Protein sequence: CASGGPMNTEAFF.